The text below deals with one T cell receptor (beta chain). The assay was immunoSEQ multiplex PCR, and TCRdb's table has in-frame clones only and misses some. The repertoire holds around 94,000 clones, about 92% seen once, with about 2.5% in the top ten. These data originate in a study of control samples from healthy donors and cancer patients. Trimming pared 0 bases from V and 6 bases from J, leaving 15 bases between. Germline loops: CDR1 MNHEY, CDR2 SVGEGT. CDR3 length: 17 amino acids. The V gene is TRBV6-2 or TRBV6-3, the J gene TRBJ1-6; weak D call: TRBD1 (5 bases). The receptor's source is a woman in her late teens or twenties in good health. Input material: blood. The CDR3 DNA is TGTGCCAGCAGTTACTCGCGACAGCTGACATCTAATTCACCCCTCCACTTT. It is translated as CASSYSRQLTSNSPLHF.